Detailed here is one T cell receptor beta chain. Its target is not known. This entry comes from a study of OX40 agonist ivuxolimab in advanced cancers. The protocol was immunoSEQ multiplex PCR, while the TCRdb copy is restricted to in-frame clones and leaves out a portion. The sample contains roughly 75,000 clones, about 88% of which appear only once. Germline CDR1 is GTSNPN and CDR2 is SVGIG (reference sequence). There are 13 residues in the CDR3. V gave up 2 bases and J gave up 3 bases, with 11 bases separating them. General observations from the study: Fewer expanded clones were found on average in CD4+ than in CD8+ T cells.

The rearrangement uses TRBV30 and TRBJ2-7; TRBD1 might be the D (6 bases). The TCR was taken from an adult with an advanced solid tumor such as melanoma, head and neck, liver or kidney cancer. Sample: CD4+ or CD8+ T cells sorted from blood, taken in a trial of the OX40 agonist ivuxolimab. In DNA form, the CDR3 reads TGTGCCTGGAGTAAGGGGACAAACTACGAGCAGTACTTC. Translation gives CAWSKGTNYEQYF.